The rows below give T cell receptor beta chains drawn from one sample of a study of T cell changes during pregnancy in multiple sclerosis. Sequenced by immunoSEQ multiplex PCR; TCRdb stores in-frame clones only, minus some. The top ten clones hold roughly 5.2% of a sample with about 66,000 clones, about 91% of them seen once. The sample in question was CD8+ T cells from peripheral blood mononuclear cells, obtained before pregnancy. Receptor source: a female donor with multiple sclerosis, enrolled in a pregnancy study. Both conserved end residues are part of each CDR3. A D gene is named only where the DNA matches it firmly. Size is omitted from some rows. Given values are once, few, many or a class for expanded clones.

>TRBD1|NA|TRBV7-8|TRBJ2-7
CASSGGEGTGPYEQYF
TGTGCCAGCAGCGGAGGTGAAGGGACAGGGCCCTACGAGCAGTACTTC
>NA|once|TRBV4-2|TRBJ2-1
CASSQGGSNNEQFF
TGTGCCAGCAGCCAAGGGGGCAGCAACAATGAGCAGTTCTTC
>TRBD1|NA|TRBV6-1|TRBJ2-3
CASSPTGGGTDTQYF
TGTGCCAGCAGTCCGACAGGGGGGGGTACAGATACGCAGTATTTT
>TRBD1|NA|TRBV4-1|TRBJ1-1
CASSQTGGNTEAFF
TGCGCCAGCAGCCAGACAGGGGGGAACACTGAAGCTTTCTTT
>NA|NA|TRBV4-1|TRBJ2-3
CASSLGGDTDTQYF
TGCGCCAGCAGCCTGGGTGGAGACACAGATACGCAGTATTTT
>NA|NA|TRBV7-6|TRBJ1-4
CASSLAERFNEKLFF
TGTGCCAGCAGCTTAGCTGAGAGATTTAATGAAAAACTGTTTTTT
>TRBD2|NA|TRBV2|TRBJ2-7
CASSEGLAGYEQYF
TGTGCCAGCAGTGAGGGACTAGCGGGCTACGAGCAGTACTTC
>TRBD1|NA|TRBV4-1|TRBJ1-1
CASSQDVRGSTEAFF
TGCGCCAGCAGCCAAGATGTCAGGGGGAGTACTGAAGCTTTCTTT
>NA|NA|TRBV2|TRBJ2-7
CASRSTYEQYF
TGTGCCAGCAGATCCACCTACGAGCAGTACTTC
>TRBD1|NA|TRBV4-2|TRBJ1-2
CASSQERTGSNYGYTF
TGTGCCAGCAGCCAAGAACGGACAGGGTCTAACTATGGCTACACCTTC
>NA|NA|TRBV5-8|TRBJ1-1
CASSPRGQNTEAFF
TGTGCCAGCAGCCCTAGGGGACAGAACACTGAAGCTTTCTTT
>TRBD1|NA|TRBV5-1|TRBJ1-5
CASSYTGGLNQPQHF
TGCGCCAGCAGCTATACAGGGGGCTTGAATCAGCCCCAGCATTTT
>NA|NA|TRBV7-9|TRBJ1-2
CASSLDQGLRGYTF
TGTGCCAGCAGCTTAGACCAGGGGTTGAGAGGCTACACCTTC
>TRBD1|NA|TRBV11-2|TRBJ2-7
CASSPGQGDYEQYF
TGTGCCAGCAGCCCGGGACAGGGCGACTACGAGCAGTACTTC
>TRBD2|NA|TRBV2|TRBJ2-5
CASSAGEAGGAETQYF
TGTGCCAGCAGTGCCGGGGAAGCGGGGGGGGCCGAGACCCAGTACTTC
>NA|NA|TRBV11-2|TRBJ1-1
CASSLSSRFTEAFF
TGTGCCAGCAGCCTATCTAGCCGCTTCACTGAAGCTTTCTTT
>TRBD1|once|TRBV9|TRBJ1-4
CASSVDRGQTNEKLFF
TGTGCCAGCAGCGTAGACAGGGGGCAGACTAATGAAAAACTGTTTTTT
>NA|NA|TRBV27|TRBJ1-3
CASRTLGGAGNTIYF
TGTGCCAGCAGAACGTTGGGGGGTGCTGGAAACACCATATATTTT
>NA|once|TRBV11-2|TRBJ2-7
CASSFESGTPYSPREQYF
TGTGCCAGCAGCTTCGAGTCGGGTACTCCCTACTCCCCAAGGGAGCAGTACTTC
>TRBD1|NA|TRBV5-6|TRBJ2-7
CASSSETGTDYEQYF
TGTGCCAGCAGCTCCGAAACCGGGACAGACTACGAGCAGTACTTC
>NA|NA|TRBV9|TRBJ1-5
CASSTGTNQPQHF
TGTGCCAGCAGTACAGGGACGAATCAGCCCCAGCATTTT
>NA|NA|TRBV7-6|TRBJ1-3
CASSLNGPGQLVNTIYF
TGTGCCAGCAGCTTAAATGGGCCGGGACAATTAGTTAACACCATATATTTT
>TRBD1|once|TRBV4-1|TRBJ2-2
CASSQGDRAEINTGELFF
TGCGCCAGCAGCCAGGGGGACAGGGCGGAAATCAACACCGGGGAGCTGTTTTTT
>NA|NA|TRBV7-9|TRBJ2-1
CASSSLGQGQYNEQFF
TGTGCCAGCAGCTCGTTGGGGCAGGGGCAATACAATGAGCAGTTCTTC
>NA|once|TRBV5-6|TRBJ2-3
CASSPGGDVQYF
TGTGCCAGCAGCCCCGGCGGGGATGTGCAGTATTTT
>TRBD2|NA|TRBV15|TRBJ2-1
CATSSSGGAANEQFF
TGTGCCACCAGCAGTAGCGGGGGGGCGGCCAATGAGCAGTTCTTC
>TRBD2|NA|TRBV19|TRBJ2-2
CASSTLAGDGELFF
TGTGCCAGTAGCACACTAGCGGGGGATGGGGAGCTGTTTTTT
>TRBD1|once|TRBV11-2|TRBJ1-4
CASSPGTGVIEKLFF
TGTGCCAGCAGCCCAGGGACAGGGGTTATTGAAAAACTGTTTTTT
>TRBD2|NA|TRBV29-1|TRBJ2-1
CSVTTSGGVGQFF
TGCAGCGTTACTACTAGCGGGGGGGTCGGGCAGTTCTTC
>TRBD2|NA|TRBV27|TRBJ2-1
CASSPRRVGTSGGANEQFF
TGTGCCAGCAGTCCCCGTAGGGTTGGGACTAGCGGGGGGGCCAATGAGCAGTTCTTC
>TRBD1|NA|TRBV2|TRBJ2-5
CATLPETGYQETQYF
TGTGCCACCTTACCCGAGACAGGGTACCAAGAGACCCAGTACTTC
>NA|NA|TRBV13|TRBJ1-2
CASSSLPVGARGYTF
TGTGCCAGCAGCTCCCTCCCGGTTGGGGCGCGTGGCTACACCTTC
>TRBD1|NA|TRBV29-1|TRBJ1-3
CSVEGQGTGNTIYF
TGCAGCGTTGAGGGACAGGGGACCGGAAACACCATATATTTT
>TRBD1|NA|TRBV9|TRBJ2-7
CASSVGGGYYEQYF
TGTGCCAGCAGCGTAGGAGGGGGCTACTACGAGCAGTACTTC
>NA|NA|TRBV27|TRBJ1-1
CASARGGDTEAFF
TGTGCCAGCGCGCGGGGTGGGGACACTGAAGCTTTCTTT
>NA|NA|TRBV4-1|TRBJ2-7
CASSQTPWDEQYF
TGCGCCAGCAGCCAGACACCCTGGGACGAGCAGTACTTC
>TRBD2|NA|TRBV7-4|TRBJ2-3
CASSLANLVGLAGRTDTQYF
TGTGCCAGCAGCTTAGCTAACCTAGTGGGACTAGCGGGGCGAACAGATACGCAGTATTTT
>TRBD2|NA|TRBV7-9|TRBJ2-7
CASSPRTSGGDEQYF
TGTGCCAGCAGCCCGAGGACTAGCGGGGGGGACGAGCAGTACTTC
>NA|NA|TRBV5-6|TRBJ2-7
CASSLARGYEQYF
TGTGCCAGCAGCTTGGCCAGGGGTTACGAGCAGTACTTC
>TRBD2|NA|TRBV5-4|TRBJ2-5
CASSSGLAGPNQETQYF
TGTGCCAGCAGCTCTGGACTAGCGGGACCCAACCAAGAGACCCAGTACTTC
>NA|few|TRBV4-1|TRBJ2-3
CASSYFPSTDTQYF
TGCGCCAGCAGCTACTTTCCTAGCACAGATACGCAGTATTTT
>TRBD2|NA|TRBV15|TRBJ2-7
CATSSGASGLYEQYF
TGTGCCACCAGCAGTGGGGCTAGCGGGTTATACGAGCAGTACTTC